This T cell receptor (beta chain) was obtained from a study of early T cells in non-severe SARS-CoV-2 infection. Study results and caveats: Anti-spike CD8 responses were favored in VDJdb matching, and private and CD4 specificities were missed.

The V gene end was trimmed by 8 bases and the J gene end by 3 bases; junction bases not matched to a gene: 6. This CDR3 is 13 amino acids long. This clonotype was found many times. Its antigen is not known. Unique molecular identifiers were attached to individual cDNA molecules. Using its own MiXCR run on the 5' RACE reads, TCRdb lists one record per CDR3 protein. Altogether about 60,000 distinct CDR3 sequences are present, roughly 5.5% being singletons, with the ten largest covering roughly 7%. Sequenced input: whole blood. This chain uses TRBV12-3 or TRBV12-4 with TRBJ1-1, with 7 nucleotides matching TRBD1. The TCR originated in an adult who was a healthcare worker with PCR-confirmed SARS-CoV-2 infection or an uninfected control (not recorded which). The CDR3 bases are TGTGCCAGCGCTCGTGGGACAGACACTGAAGCTTTCTTT. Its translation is CASARGTDTEAFF.